Given below is one T cell receptor beta chain in context. No antigen is known for it. In replicate PCRs of sorted subsets, roughly 190 ng DNA, 29,000 or so T cell genomes, was used. Profiling relied on immunoSEQ multiplex PCR, and the TCRdb table lists in-frame clones only, not all of them. The table has around 2.1 million clones, almost 96% seen once. The data belong to a study of shared clonotypes between healthy human individuals. Background on the study: Per donor, CD8 memory used one plate, CD8 naive used two, CD4 memory used three and CD4 naive used three. Whole-study findings and limits: The authors expected sequencing depth to affect clonotype sharing among donors.

It was into CD45RA+ naive and CD45RA-negative memory subsets that the CD4+ cells were split. V lost 1 base and J 1 base, leaving 10 bases between the germline ends. Germline loops: CDR1 LGHNA, CDR2 YSLEER. The CDR3 extends over 15 amino acids. The sequencing sample was made of naive CD4+ T cells sorted from blood. This sample's subset: CD45RA+ positively selected. This TCR derives from a man between 18 and 35 years old in good health. The V and J genes are TRBV4-3 and TRBJ1-2; no reliable D call. CDR3 DNA sequence: TGCGCCAGCAGCCAAGCTGGACTCAATAACTATGGCTACACCTTC. Protein product: CASSQAGLNNYGYTF.